This passage covers 27 T cell receptor beta chains from one sample sequenced in a study of blood T cell repertoires in COVID-19. The protocol was immunoSEQ multiplex PCR, while the TCRdb copy is restricted to in-frame clones and leaves out a portion. This table has around 380,000 clones, around 87% appearing once. Input material: PBMCs or T cells enriched from blood (not recorded which). These receptors were collected from a man aged 25 to 45 who had recovered from COVID-19.

This clone showed up just once. The V gene is TRBV9, the J gene TRBJ2-7; tentative D call: TRBD1 (5 bases). The CDR3 runs to 17 residues. V was trimmed by 3 bases and J by 2 bases, leaving 21 bases between them. CDR1 is SGDLS, CDR2 YYNGEE, per germline. The CDR3 is CASSEAFSGSAPYEQYF. Here the CDR3 DNA reads TGTGCCAGCAGCGAAGCCTTTTCAGGGTCGGCCCCCTACGAGCAGTACTTC.

The rearrangement links TRBV7-2 to TRBJ1-2, with 7 bases that match TRBD1. Per germline, CDR1 SGHTA and CDR2 FQGNSA. The V segment lost 4 bases and the J segment 0 bases; nucleotides outside the gene matches: 5. CDR3 length: 15 amino acids. DNA for the CDR3: TGTGCCAGCAGCTGGGACAGATCGACTAACTATGGCTACACCTTC. It specifies CASSWDRSTNYGYTF.

The sample holds one count of this clone. CDR3 amino acids: CSVGGGWETQYF. CDR3 in DNA: TGCAGCGTTGGCGGGGGGTGGGAGACCCAGTACTTC. The chain joins TRBV29-1 to TRBJ2-5, with 8 bases that match TRBD2. In germline, CDR1 is SQVTM, CDR2 ANQGSEA. After removal of 4 bases from V and 5 bases from J, the junction contained 3 bases not matched to a gene. The CDR3 loop spans 12 amino acids.

This clone was seen only once. The chain couples TRBV19 to TRBJ1-3; D is perhaps TRBD1 (5 bases). With 1 base removed from V and 0 bases from J, the gap between germline ends came to 7 bases. Germline-derived CDR1 and CDR2 are LNHDA and SQIVND (reference sequence). The CDR3 spans 15 residues. The CDR3 spells CASSIGGGSGNTIYF. As DNA, the CDR3 is TGTGCCAGTAGTATAGGCGGGGGCTCTGGAAACACCATATATTTT.

With respect to this clone: One end of the junction does not line up with germline, which may come from a read error. V gene TRBV3-1 (or the pseudogene TRBV3-2) combines with J gene TRBJ2-7, with 12 positions matching TRBD1. From germline, CDR1 is LGHDT and CDR2 YNNKEL (reference sequence). The CDR3 sequence is 15 residues long. The CDR3 reads CASRAYEGQGADVSF. CDR3 sequence (DNA): TGTGCCAGCAGAGCCTATGAGGGACAGGGGGCTGACGTGTCGTTC.

This chain links TRBV7-6 with TRBJ1-5, with D possibly matching TRBD1 (6 bases). CDR3 size: 15 residues. Between the trimmed V and J ends, which lost 1 base and 1 base, there was a span of 8 bases. Germline V CDR1 and CDR2: SGHVS, FNYEAQ. CDR3 sequence reads: CASSLGGPSNQPQHF. The CDR3 DNA is TGTGCCAGCAGCTTAGGGGGGCCGAGCAATCAGCCCCAGCATTTT.

This chain links TRBV9 with TRBJ2-3; perhaps TRBD2 as D (5 bases). The CDR3 length is 12 residues. Germline CDR1 and CDR2: SGDLS and YYNGEE. The germline V and J ends were trimmed by 3 bases and 6 bases, with 8 bases remaining between them. The CDR3 loop is CASSGRGDTQYF. Here the CDR3 DNA reads TGTGCCAGCAGCGGGCGCGGGGATACGCAGTATTTT.

The rearrangement links TRBV7-2 to TRBJ2-2, with 7 bases that match TRBD1. The CDR3 contains 15 residues. The V gene's germline CDR1 is SGHTA and CDR2 FQGNSA. V shed 4 bases and J 4 bases; nucleotides not matched to a gene: 6. CDR3 DNA sequence: TGTGCCAGCAGCTCGACAGGGATAGGCACCGGGGAGCTGTTTTTT. Amino acids: CASSSTGIGTGELFF.

Comments on this clone: This sample includes further DNA sequences coding for the same CDR3. The chain joins TRBV3-1 (or the pseudogene TRBV3-2) to TRBJ2-7, with D uncertain. V shed 1 base and J shed 3 bases, with 4 bases lying between them. This CDR3 spans 12 amino acids. Germline lookup yields CDR1 LGHDT and CDR2 YNNKEL (reference sequence). As DNA, the CDR3 is TGTGCCAGCAGCCAAGCGAGCTACGAGCAGTACTTC. Amino acid sequence: CASSQASYEQYF.

In its sample, this clone was seen a few times. This chain uses TRBV19 with TRBJ1-2; a possible D gene is TRBD1 (6 bases). The CDR3 has 18 residues. Germline V gene data show CDR1 as LNHDA and CDR2 as SQIVND (reference sequence). Between the trimmed V and J ends, which lost 7 bases and 1 base, there was a span of 25 bases. This chain's CDR3 is CASTLAGTGTRVNYGYTF. CDR3 DNA: TGTGCCAGTACTCTAGCCGGGACCGGGACAAGGGTTAACTATGGCTACACCTTC.

The rearrangement uses TRBV7-9 and TRBJ2-5; the match to TRBD1 covers 9 bases. Germline-derived CDR1 and CDR2 are SEHNR and FQNEAQ (reference sequence). The CDR3 has 15 amino acids. The V gene end was trimmed by 4 bases and the J gene end by 5 bases; junction bases not matched to a gene: 8. The CDR3 protein is CASSSTTGGHETQYF. The CDR3 DNA sequence: TGTGCCAGCAGCTCCACCACAGGGGGCCATGAGACCCAGTACTTC.

This clone was seen a single time. The chain carries TRBV5-1 and TRBJ1-1, with D possibly matching TRBD1 (5 bases). The CDR3 is 14 residues long. V shed 3 bases and J shed 3 bases, with 12 bases lying between them. Germline assignment: CDR1 SGHRS and CDR2 YFSETQ. The CDR3 loop is CASSWARGDTEAFF. CDR3 in DNA: TGCGCCAGCAGCTGGGCCCGGGGGGACACTGAAGCTTTCTTT.

The chain uses TRBV19 and TRBJ2-2, with 12 bases that match TRBD2. The V segment lost 7 bases and the J segment 4 bases; nucleotides outside the gene matches: 10. CDR1 LNHDA and CDR2 SQIVND come from the germline V gene (reference sequence). There are 17 residues in the CDR3. CDR3: CASTGLLAGGRTGELFF. The CDR3 DNA follows: TGTGCCAGTACAGGGTTACTAGCGGGGGGACGCACCGGGGAGCTGTTTTTT.

The CDR3 DNA reads TGTGCCAGCAGCCAAGAGCGGGCCCTGGCTGGCTACACCTTC. As protein: CASSQERALAGYTF. The rearrangement links TRBV14 to TRBJ1-2; no clear D. Germline CDR1 SGHDN, CDR2 FVKESK. The CDR3 runs to 14 residues. With 0 bases removed from V and 7 bases from J, the gap between germline ends came to 12 bases.

The chain employs TRBV18 and TRBJ1-4; 8 bases agree with TRBD1. Germline CDR1 is KGHSH and CDR2 is LQKENI. The CDR3 extends over 16 amino acids. V was pared by 0 bases and J by 8 bases, with 8 bases of the junction left unmatched. The CDR3 is CASSPPDRAKREKLFF. The DNA for the CDR3 is TGTGCCAGCTCACCACCGGACAGGGCCAAGAGGGAAAAACTGTTTTTT.

The chain combines TRBV19 with TRBJ1-2; TRBD1 aligns across 9 bases. The length of the CDR3 is 21 residues. From germline, CDR1 is LNHDA and CDR2 SQIVND (reference sequence). Germline trimming cut 3 bases from V and 1 base from J; bases unmatched to any gene: 21. This CDR3 is CASSIVSRAQGAPPLNYGYTF. CDR3 DNA sequence: TGTGCCAGTAGTATCGTCTCTCGAGCACAGGGGGCGCCTCCCCTTAACTATGGCTACACCTTC. Full variable domain (outside the CDR3, taken from reference TRBV19 and TRBJ1-2): DGGITQSPKYLFRKEGQNVTLSCEQNLNHDAMYWYRQDPGQGLRLIYYSQIVNDFQKGDIAEGYSVSREKKESFPLTVTSAQKNPTAFYLCASSIVSRAQGAPPLNYGYTFGSGTRLTVV.

This clone appeared a few times. The genes are TRBV4-1 and TRBJ1-1; D is unresolved. This CDR3 is 15 amino acids long. The V gene lost 2 bases and the J gene lost 0 bases, with 10 bases spanning the gap. The germline V gene has CDR1 MGHRA and CDR2 YSYEKL. The CDR3 loop reads CASSQYHSLNTEAFF. The CDR3, as DNA: TGCGCCAGCAGCCAATACCACTCGTTGAACACTGAAGCTTTCTTT.

Details on this clone: A much larger clone lies one base from this, so it may be a read error. This chain joins TRBV15 and TRBJ2-2; TRBD2 aligns across 9 bases. The CDR3 sequence is 15 residues long. Trimming took 0 bases from V and 7 from J; bases not matched to a gene: 3. The germline CDR1 and CDR2 sequences are LNHNV and YYDKDF (reference sequence). CDR3 loop: CATSRDRGGGGELFF. The CDR3 bases are TGTGCCACCAGCAGAGACCGCGGGGGGGGCGGGGAGCTGTTTTTT.

Points on this clone: In the same sample, other DNA sequences code for this CDR3. The gene calls are TRBV6-5 and TRBJ1-5, with 8 bases matching TRBD1. The length of the CDR3 is 13 residues. Trimming at V came to 5 bases and at J to 4 bases, leaving 1 base not matched to a gene. Germline V gene sequence: CDR1 MNHEY, CDR2 SVGAGI. The CDR3 DNA is TGTGCCAGCAGTCGGACAGGGAATCAGCCCCAGCATTTT. It encodes CASSRTGNQPQHF.

The V call is TRBV7-8, the J call TRBJ1-4; no clear D. The CDR3 contains 16 residues. The V and J ends lost 5 bases and 5 bases respectively, with 18 bases between them. Germline V gene lookup returns CDR1 SGHVS and CDR2 FQNEAQ. This CDR3 reads CASSLFVSSGNEKLFF. CDR3 DNA: TGTGCCAGCAGCCTCTTCGTCAGCTCGGGAAATGAAAAACTGTTTTTT.

The count of this clone is one. The V gene is TRBV7-8, the J gene TRBJ2-1; D is unclear. The germline V gene has CDR1 SGHVS and CDR2 FQNEAQ. The V gene lost 4 bases and the J gene lost 8 bases, with 12 bases spanning the gap. This CDR3 has 13 amino acids. CDR3 coding DNA: TGTGCCAGCAGCTCCTATCGGGTCGATGAGCAGTTCTTC. Translating it yields CASSSYRVDEQFF.

CDR3 amino acids: CASSLAEVENSPLHF. CDR3 coding DNA: TGTGCCAGCAGCTTGGCGGAAGTCGAGAATTCACCCCTCCACTTT. V and J are TRBV7-8 and TRBJ1-6; no clear D gene. Germline V gene sequence: CDR1 SGHVS, CDR2 FQNEAQ. The germline V and J ends were trimmed by 3 bases and 7 bases, with 13 bases remaining between them. The CDR3 runs to 15 residues.

The J gene is TRBJ2-5, the V gene TRBV4-2; no clear D gene. V was trimmed by 1 base and J by 0 bases, leaving 6 bases between them. CDR3 length: 14 residues. From germline, CDR1 is LGHNA and CDR2 YNFKEQ. As DNA, the CDR3 is TGTGCCAGCAGCCAAGGTCACAACCAAGAGACCCAGTACTTC. Protein product: CASSQGHNQETQYF.

This rearrangement joins TRBV12-3 or TRBV12-4 to TRBJ1-1; D unclear. The CDR3 is 13 amino acids. Deletions cut 6 bases from V and 1 base from J, with 9 bases between. The CDR3 region is CASSGGSNTEAFF. In nucleotides, the CDR3 is TGTGCCAGCAGCGGAGGGTCGAACACTGAAGCTTTCTTT.

The chain employs TRBV5-5 and TRBJ1-2, with D tentatively TRBD1 (5 bases). CDR3 length equals 18 residues. Trimming took off 4 bases at V and 0 bases at J, with 22 bases between the two ends. Germline CDR1 is SGHKS and CDR2 is YYEKEE (reference sequence). The CDR3 DNA sequence: TGTGCCAGCAGCCGTCGGGACTTCCCGTCACAAGCTAACTATGGCTACACCTTC. As protein: CASSRRDFPSQANYGYTF. The whole variable domain, filled in from reference TRBV5-5 and TRBJ1-2, reads DAGVTQSPTHLIKTRGQQVTLRCSPISGHKSVSWYQQVLGQGPQFIFQYYEKEERGRGNFPDRFSARQFPNYSSELNVNALLLGDSALYLCASSRRDFPSQANYGYTFGSGTRLTVV.

Only one count was recorded for this clone. This chain links TRBV6-1 with TRBJ1-5; 9 bases line up with TRBD1. The CDR3 has 17 residues. CDR1 and CDR2 (germline): MNHNS, SASEGT. The V and J ends lost 3 bases and 5 bases, in that order; junction bases with no gene match: 11. The DNA of the CDR3 is TGTGCCAGCAGTGATTCTCAGGGACAGGGAAGACATCAGCCCCAGCATTTT. Its translation is CASSDSQGQGRHQPQHF.

The chain joins TRBV5-6 to TRBJ1-2, with D possibly TRBD1 on 5 matching bases. From germline, CDR1 is SGHDT and CDR2 YYEEEE. V was cut by 7 bases and J by 6 bases, with 19 bases left in between. This CDR3 is 14 amino acids long. The CDR3 spells CASSVKGAGNGYTF. DNA for the CDR3: TGTGCCAGCTCTGTTAAAGGGGCAGGTAATGGCTACACCTTC.